This T cell receptor beta chain was observed in a study of T cell repertoires in cytomegalovirus infection (dated by TCRdb to about 2019). Notes on the research overall: Because public TCR beta signatures pointed to carriage of CMV infection together with the matching HLA type, the HLA type of each donor mattered for the analysis.

This clonotype was seen more than once but under ten times. No antigen is known for it. Qualities for individual bases were not recorded, and no much larger clone is one base off. V is cut back by 0 bases and J by 5 bases, with 11 bases in the junction unmatched. The CDR3 numbers 17 residues from cysteine through phenylalanine. CDR3 DNA only is kept here, 51 bases in frame from base 1. The CDR1 and CDR2 encoded by the germline V gene are LGHNA and YSLEER. The sample was run on an Illumina HiSeq 1500. TCRdb cleaned the public reads at Q25 with fastp, built clones with MiXCR and kept in-frame beta chains. Rows with one shared CDR3 protein collapse into an entry with the most common genes and DNA. Here the sample has about 130,000 distinct CDR3 sequences; more than 20% occur a single time. The ten largest clonotypes hold 30% to 35% of the sample. General conclusions and limits of the study: Cumulative frequency of public TCR beta family members discriminated carriers of CMV infection plus the relevant HLA type in this cohort and an independent approximately 340-donor cohort. The ex vivo response was dominated by HLA-C-restricted CMV-specific TCR beta clonotypes, which also provided the single most frequent clonotype in two of eight donors.

This receptor was obtained from a human donor in good health (CMV status not recorded). Some clones in this sample may be carry-over from other donors' samples. Sequences were obtained from PBMCs, sequenced either directly or after in vitro stimulation (not recorded which). The sequence joins TRBV4-3 to TRBJ2-3; 7 nucleotides in the junction match TRBD2. The CDR3 protein is CASSQDLERELRDTQYF. The DNA sequence follows: TGCGCCAGCAGCCAAGATCTTGAGCGGGAACTACGAGATACGCAGTATTTT.